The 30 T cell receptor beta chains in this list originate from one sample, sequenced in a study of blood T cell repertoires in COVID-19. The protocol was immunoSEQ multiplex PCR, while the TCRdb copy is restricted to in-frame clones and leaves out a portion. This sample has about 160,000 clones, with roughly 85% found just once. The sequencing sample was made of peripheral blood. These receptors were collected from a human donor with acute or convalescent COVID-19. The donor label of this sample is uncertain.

DNA for the CDR3: TGTGCCAGCAGTTACTCGGGCAGTCCGGGAGGCTACACCTTC. Amino acid sequence: CASSYSGSPGGYTF. V usage is TRBV6-5 and J usage is TRBJ1-2, with no clear D. The V gene's germline CDR1 is MNHEY and CDR2 SVGAGI. The V and J ends lost 0 bases and 8 bases respectively, with 13 bases between them. The CDR3 consists of 14 residues.

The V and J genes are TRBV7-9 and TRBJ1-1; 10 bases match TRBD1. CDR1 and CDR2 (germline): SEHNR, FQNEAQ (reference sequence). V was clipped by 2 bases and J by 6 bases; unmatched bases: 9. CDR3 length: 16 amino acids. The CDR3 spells CASSLSTTGGLAEAFF. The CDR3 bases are TGTGCCAGCAGCTTAAGTACGACAGGGGGCCTCGCTGAAGCTTTCTTT.

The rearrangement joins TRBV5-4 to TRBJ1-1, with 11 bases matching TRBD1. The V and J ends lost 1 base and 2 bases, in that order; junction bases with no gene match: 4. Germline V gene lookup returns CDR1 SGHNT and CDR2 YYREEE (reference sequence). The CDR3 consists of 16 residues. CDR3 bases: TGTGCCAGCAGCTTGTGGAGGACAGGGGGCAACACTGAAGCTTTCTTT. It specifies CASSLWRTGGNTEAFF.

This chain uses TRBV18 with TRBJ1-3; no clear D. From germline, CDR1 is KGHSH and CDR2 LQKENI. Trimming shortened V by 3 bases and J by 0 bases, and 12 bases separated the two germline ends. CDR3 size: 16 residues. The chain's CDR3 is CASSPPSVVSGNTIYF. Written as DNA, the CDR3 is TGTGCCAGCTCACCCCCCTCAGTTGTCTCTGGAAACACCATATATTTT.

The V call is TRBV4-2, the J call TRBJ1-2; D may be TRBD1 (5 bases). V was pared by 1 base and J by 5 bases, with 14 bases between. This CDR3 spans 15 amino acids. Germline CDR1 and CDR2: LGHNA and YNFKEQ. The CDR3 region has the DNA TGTGCCAGCAGCCAAGGGGGAGGGGAGAGTTATGGCTACACCTTC. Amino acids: CASSQGGGESYGYTF.

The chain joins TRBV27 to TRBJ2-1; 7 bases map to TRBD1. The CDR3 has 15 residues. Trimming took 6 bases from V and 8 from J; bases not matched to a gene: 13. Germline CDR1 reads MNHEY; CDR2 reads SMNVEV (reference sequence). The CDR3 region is CASSIKQGYIDEQFF. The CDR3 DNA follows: TGTGCCAGCAGCATTAAACAGGGGTATATCGATGAGCAGTTCTTC.

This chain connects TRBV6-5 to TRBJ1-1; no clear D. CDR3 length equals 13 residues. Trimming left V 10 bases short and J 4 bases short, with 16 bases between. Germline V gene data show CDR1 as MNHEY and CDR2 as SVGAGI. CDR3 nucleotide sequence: TGTGCCACCGCCCCTCAGAGGGTCACTGAAGCTTTCTTT. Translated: CATAPQRVTEAFF.

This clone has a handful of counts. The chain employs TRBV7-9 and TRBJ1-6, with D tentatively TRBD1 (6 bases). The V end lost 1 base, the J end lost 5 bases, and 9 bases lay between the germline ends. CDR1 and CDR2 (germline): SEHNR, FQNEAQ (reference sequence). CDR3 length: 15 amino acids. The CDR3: CASSLERGNNSPLHF. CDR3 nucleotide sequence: TGTGCCAGCAGCTTAGAGAGGGGGAATAATTCACCCCTCCACTTT.

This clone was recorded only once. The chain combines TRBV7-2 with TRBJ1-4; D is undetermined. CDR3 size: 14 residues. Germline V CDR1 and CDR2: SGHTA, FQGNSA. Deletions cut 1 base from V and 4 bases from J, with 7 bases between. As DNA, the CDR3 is TGTGCCAGCAGCTTAGTAGCGGGTAATGAAAAACTGTTTTTT. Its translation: CASSLVAGNEKLFF. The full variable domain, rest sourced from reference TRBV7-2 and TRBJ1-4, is GAGVSQSPSNKVTEKGKDVELRCDPISGHTALYWYRQSLGQGLEFLIYFQGNSAPDKSGLPSDRFSAERTGGSVSTLTIQRTQQEDSAVYLCASSLVAGNEKLFFGSGTQLSVL.

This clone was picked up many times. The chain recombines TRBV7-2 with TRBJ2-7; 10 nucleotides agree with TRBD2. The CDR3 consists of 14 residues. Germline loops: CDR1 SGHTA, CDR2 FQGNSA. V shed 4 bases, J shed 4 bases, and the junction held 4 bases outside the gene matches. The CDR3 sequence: CASSYTSGAYEQYF. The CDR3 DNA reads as TGTGCCAGCAGCTACACTAGCGGGGCTTACGAGCAGTACTTC.

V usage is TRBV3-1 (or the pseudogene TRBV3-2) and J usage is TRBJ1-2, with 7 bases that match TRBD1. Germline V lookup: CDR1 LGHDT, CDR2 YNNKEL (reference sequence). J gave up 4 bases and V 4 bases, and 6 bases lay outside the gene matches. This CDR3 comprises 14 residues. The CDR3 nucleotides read TGTGCCAGCAGCCTCTACAGGGGAAGCTATGGCTACACCTTC. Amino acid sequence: CASSLYRGSYGYTF.

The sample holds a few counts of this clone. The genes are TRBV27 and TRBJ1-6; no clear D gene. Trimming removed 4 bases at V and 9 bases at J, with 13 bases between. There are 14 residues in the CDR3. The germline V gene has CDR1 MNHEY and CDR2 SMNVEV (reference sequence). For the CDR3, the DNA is TGTGCCAGCAGTTACGCAGGTTTGAGTTCACCCCTCCACTTT. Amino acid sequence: CASSYAGLSSPLHF.

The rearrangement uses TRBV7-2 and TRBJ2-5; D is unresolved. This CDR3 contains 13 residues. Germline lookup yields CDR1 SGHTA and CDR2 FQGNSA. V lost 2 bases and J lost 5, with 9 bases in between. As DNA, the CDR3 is TGTGCCAGCAGCTTAATGGCAACGGAGACCCAGTACTTC. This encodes CASSLMATETQYF.

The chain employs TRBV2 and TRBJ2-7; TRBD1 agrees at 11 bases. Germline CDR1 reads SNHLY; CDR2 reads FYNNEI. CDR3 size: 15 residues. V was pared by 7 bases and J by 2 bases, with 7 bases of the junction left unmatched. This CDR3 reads CASNRDRGVPYEQYF. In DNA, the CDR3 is TGTGCCAGCAATCGGGACAGGGGGGTTCCCTACGAGCAGTACTTC.

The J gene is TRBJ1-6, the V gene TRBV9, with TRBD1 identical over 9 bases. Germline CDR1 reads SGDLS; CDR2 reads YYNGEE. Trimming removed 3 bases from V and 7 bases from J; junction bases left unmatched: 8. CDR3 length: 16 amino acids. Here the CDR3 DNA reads TGTGCCAGCAGCGCACACCCACAGGGGGCCAATTCACCCCTCCACTTT. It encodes CASSAHPQGANSPLHF.

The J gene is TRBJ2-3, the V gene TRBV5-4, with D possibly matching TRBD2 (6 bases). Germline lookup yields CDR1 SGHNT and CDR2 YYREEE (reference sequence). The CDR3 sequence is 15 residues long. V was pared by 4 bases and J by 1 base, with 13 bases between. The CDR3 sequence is CASSTGGTGTDTQYF. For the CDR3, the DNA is TGTGCCAGCAGCACTGGAGGGACTGGCACAGATACGCAGTATTTT.

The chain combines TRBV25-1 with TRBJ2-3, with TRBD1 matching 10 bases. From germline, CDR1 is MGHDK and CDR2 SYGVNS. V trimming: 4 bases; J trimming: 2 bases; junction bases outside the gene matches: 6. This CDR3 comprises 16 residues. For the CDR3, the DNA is TGTGCCAGCAGTGCAGGGACAGGGGATTACACAGATACGCAGTATTTT. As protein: CASSAGTGDYTDTQYF.

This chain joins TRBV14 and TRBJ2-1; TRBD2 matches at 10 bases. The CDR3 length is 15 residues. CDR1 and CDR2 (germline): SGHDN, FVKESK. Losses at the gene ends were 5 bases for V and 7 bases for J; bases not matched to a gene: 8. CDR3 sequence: CASSVAGGNSNEQFF. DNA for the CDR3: TGTGCCAGCAGCGTAGCGGGGGGCAATTCAAATGAGCAGTTCTTC. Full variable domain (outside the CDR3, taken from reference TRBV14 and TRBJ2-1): EAGVTQFPSHSVIEKGQTVTLRCDPISGHDNLYWYRRVMGKEIKFLLHFVKESKQDESGMPNNRFLAERTGGTYSTLKVQPAELEDSGVYFCASSVAGGNSNEQFFGPGTRLTVL.

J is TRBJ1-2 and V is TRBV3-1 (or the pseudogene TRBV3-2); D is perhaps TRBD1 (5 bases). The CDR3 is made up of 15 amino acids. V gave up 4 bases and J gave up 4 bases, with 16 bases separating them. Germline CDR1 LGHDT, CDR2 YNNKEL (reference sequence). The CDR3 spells CASSLLTETFYGYTF. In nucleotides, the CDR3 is TGTGCCAGCAGCCTCCTGACAGAGACGTTCTATGGCTACACCTTC.

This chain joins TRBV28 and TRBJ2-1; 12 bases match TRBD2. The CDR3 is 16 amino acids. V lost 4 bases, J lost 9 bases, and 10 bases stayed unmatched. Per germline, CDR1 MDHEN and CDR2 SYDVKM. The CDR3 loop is CASSSPSGGAGGEQFF. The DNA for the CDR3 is TGTGCCAGCAGTTCTCCTAGCGGGGGGGCCGGCGGTGAGCAGTTCTTC.

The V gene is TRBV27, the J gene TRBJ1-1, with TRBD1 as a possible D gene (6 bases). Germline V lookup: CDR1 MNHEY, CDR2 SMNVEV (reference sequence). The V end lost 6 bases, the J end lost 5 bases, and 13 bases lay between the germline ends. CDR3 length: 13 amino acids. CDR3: CASSLEQGTEAFF. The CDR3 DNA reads TGTGCCAGCAGCCTCGAACAGGGAACTGAAGCTTTCTTT.

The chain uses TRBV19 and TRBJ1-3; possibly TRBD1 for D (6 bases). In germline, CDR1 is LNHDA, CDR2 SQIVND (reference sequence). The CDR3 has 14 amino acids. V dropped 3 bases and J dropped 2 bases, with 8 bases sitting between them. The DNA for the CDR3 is TGTGCCAGTAGTATCGGGACACCTGGAAACACCATATATTTT. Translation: CASSIGTPGNTIYF.

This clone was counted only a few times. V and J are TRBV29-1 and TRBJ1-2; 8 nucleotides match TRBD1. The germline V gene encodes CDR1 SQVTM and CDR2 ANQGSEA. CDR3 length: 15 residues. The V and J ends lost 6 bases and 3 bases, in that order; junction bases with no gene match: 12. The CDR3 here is CSVITPKDRDYGYTF. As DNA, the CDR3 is TGCAGCGTGATTACGCCAAAGGACAGGGACTATGGCTACACCTTC.

The CDR3 loop is CASSLDTGSGNTIYF. The CDR3 DNA sequence: TGCGCCAGCAGCTTGGATACGGGCTCTGGAAACACCATATATTTT. The chain carries TRBV5-1 and TRBJ1-3, with unresolved D. V was cut by 0 bases and J by 0 bases, with 7 bases left in between. The CDR3 loop spans 15 amino acids. Germline values: CDR1 SGHRS, CDR2 YFSETQ.

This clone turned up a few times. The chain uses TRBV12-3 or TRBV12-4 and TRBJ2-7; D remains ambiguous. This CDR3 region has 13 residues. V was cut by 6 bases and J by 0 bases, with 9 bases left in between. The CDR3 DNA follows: TGTGCCAGCAGCTTCCTAATCTCCTACGAGCAGTACTTC. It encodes CASSFLISYEQYF.

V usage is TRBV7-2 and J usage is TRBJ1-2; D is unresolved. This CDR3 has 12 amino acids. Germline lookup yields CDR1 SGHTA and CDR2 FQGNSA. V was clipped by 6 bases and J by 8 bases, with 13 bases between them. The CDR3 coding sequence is TGTGCCAGCAGAACCCCTACCGGGGGCTACACCTTC. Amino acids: CASRTPTGGYTF.

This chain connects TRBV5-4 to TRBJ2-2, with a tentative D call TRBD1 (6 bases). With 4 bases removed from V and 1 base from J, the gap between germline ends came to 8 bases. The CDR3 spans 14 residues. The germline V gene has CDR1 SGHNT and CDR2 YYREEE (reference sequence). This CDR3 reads CASSRQENTGELFF. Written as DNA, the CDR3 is TGTGCCAGCAGCCGACAGGAGAACACCGGGGAGCTGTTTTTT.

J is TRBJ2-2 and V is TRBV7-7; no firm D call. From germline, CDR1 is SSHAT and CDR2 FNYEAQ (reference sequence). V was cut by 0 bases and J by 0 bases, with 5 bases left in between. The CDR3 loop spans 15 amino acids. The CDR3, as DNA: TGTGCCAGCAGCTTAGCGTTTACGAACACCGGGGAGCTGTTTTTT. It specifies CASSLAFTNTGELFF.

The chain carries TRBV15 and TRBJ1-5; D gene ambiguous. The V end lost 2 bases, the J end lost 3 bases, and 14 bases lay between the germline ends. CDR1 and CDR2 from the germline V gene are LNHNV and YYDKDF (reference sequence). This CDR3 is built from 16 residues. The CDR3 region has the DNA TGTGCCACCAGCAGACACAAACAGCTCCCCAATCAGCCCCAGCATTTT. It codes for CATSRHKQLPNQPQHF.

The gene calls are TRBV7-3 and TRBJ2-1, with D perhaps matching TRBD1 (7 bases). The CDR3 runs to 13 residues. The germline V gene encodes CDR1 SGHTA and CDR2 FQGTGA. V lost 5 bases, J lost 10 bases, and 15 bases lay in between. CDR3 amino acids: CASSPRQGGEQFF. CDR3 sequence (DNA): TGTGCCAGCAGCCCCCGACAGGGAGGAGAGCAGTTCTTC. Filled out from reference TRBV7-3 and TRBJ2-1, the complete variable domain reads GAGVSQTPSNKVTEKGKYVELRCDPISGHTALYWYRQSLGQGPEFLIYFQGTGAADDSGLPNDRFFAVRPEGSVSTLKIQRTERGDSAVYLCASSPRQGGEQFFGPGTRLTVL.